Presented here are 19 T cell receptor beta chains from one specimen sequenced in a study of cytomegalovirus exposure and HLA in healthy donors. The PCR employed 60 Vbeta primers together with 13 Jbeta primers. Data came from immunoSEQ multiplex PCR; TCRdb stores just in-frame clones and leaves some out. The profile shows around 120,000 clones, approximately 15% of them singletons. Sequencing was performed on PBMCs. Receptor source: a woman between 18 and 30 years old in good health and CMV-seronegative.

This clone was observed a handful of times. The rearrangement joins TRBV7-9 to TRBJ2-2; possibly TRBD1 for D (6 bases). The V and J ends lost 6 bases and 9 bases respectively, with 11 bases between them. Germline CDR1 is SEHNR and CDR2 is FQNEAQ (reference sequence). This CDR3 spans 12 amino acids. This CDR3 is CASRQGWRELFF. CDR3 DNA: TGTGCCAGCAGGCAGGGGTGGCGGGAGCTGTTTTTT.

This clone was counted only a few times. The rearrangement links TRBV4-1 to TRBJ1-2, with no clear D. The V and J ends lost 8 bases and 1 base respectively, with 11 bases between them. Looked up from germline, CDR1 is MGHRA and CDR2 is YSYEKL. This CDR3 has 13 residues. CDR3 amino acids: CASQSGYNYGYTF. For the CDR3, the DNA is TGCGCCAGCCAATCGGGGTATAACTATGGCTACACCTTC.

This chain joins TRBV9 and TRBJ2-2, with 7 positions matching TRBD2. This CDR3 comprises 15 residues. Losses at the gene ends were 3 bases for V and 8 bases for J; bases not matched to a gene: 10. Germline assignment: CDR1 SGDLS and CDR2 YYNGEE. CDR3 in amino acids: CASSAWTSLQGELFF. CDR3 DNA: TGTGCCAGCAGCGCGTGGACTAGTTTGCAGGGGGAGCTGTTTTTT.

This clone has more than one count but fewer than ten. The J gene is TRBJ1-1, the V gene TRBV7-9; D is possibly TRBD1 (5 bases). The germline V and J ends were trimmed by 2 bases and 7 bases, with 8 bases remaining between them. The CDR3 extends over 12 amino acids. The germline V gene has CDR1 SEHNR and CDR2 FQNEAQ (reference sequence). The CDR3 coding sequence is TGTGCCAGCAGCTTAACGGGGGATGAAGCTTTCTTT. Translated: CASSLTGDEAFF.

This chain joins TRBV27 and TRBJ2-2; the D gene is possibly TRBD1 (5 bases). The CDR3 runs to 14 residues. Germline CDR1 and CDR2: MNHEY and SMNVEV (reference sequence). V was clipped by 7 bases and J by 2 bases, with 11 bases between them. The CDR3 nucleotides read TGTGCCAGCAAACAGGCCCTTAACACCGGGGAGCTGTTTTTT. It is translated as CASKQALNTGELFF.

This clone turned up a few times. The V call is TRBV5-1, the J call TRBJ1-2, with D possibly TRBD1 on 6 matching bases. Per the germline V gene, CDR1 is SGHRS and CDR2 is YFSETQ. Trimming stripped 2 bases from V and 4 bases from J, with 12 bases between. This CDR3 region has 14 residues. The CDR3 DNA sequence: TGCGCCAGCAGCTTAGCAGGGGCCGGCTATGGCTACACCTTC. Protein sequence: CASSLAGAGYGYTF.

The rearrangement links TRBV6-4 to TRBJ2-6; TRBD1 might be the D (5 bases). CDR3 length equals 15 residues. V gave up 2 bases and J gave up 0 bases, with 5 bases separating them. The germline V gene has CDR1 MRHNA and CDR2 SNTAGT. In DNA form, the CDR3 reads TGTGCCAGCAGTGACGACAGCTCTGGGGCCAACGTCCTGACTTTC. It yields the protein CASSDDSSGANVLTF.

This chain links TRBV28 with TRBJ1-2; TRBD1 aligns across 11 bases. This CDR3 region has 15 residues. V lost 5 bases to trimming and J lost 4 bases; unmatched junction nucleotides: 6. Germline CDR1 MDHEN, CDR2 SYDVKM. CDR3 protein: CASSVGQGAVYGYTF. The CDR3 bases are TGTGCCAGCAGTGTAGGACAGGGGGCAGTCTATGGCTACACCTTC.

V is TRBV5-1 and J is TRBJ2-7; 7 nucleotides line up with TRBD1. The CDR3 runs to 16 residues. The V gene's germline CDR1 is SGHRS and CDR2 YFSETQ. Trimming at V came to 4 bases and at J to 3 bases, leaving 13 bases not matched to a gene. The CDR3 region has the DNA TGCGCCAGCAGCCTGCGGACAGGCATCGGGCACTACGAGCAGTACTTC. Translation: CASSLRTGIGHYEQYF.

The chain links TRBV7-2 to TRBJ1-2; D gene ambiguous. The CDR3 runs to 14 residues. V lost 1 base and J lost 0, with 6 bases in between. Germline assignment: CDR1 SGHTA and CDR2 FQGNSA. CDR3: CASSLGRTNYGYTF. Here the CDR3 DNA reads TGTGCCAGCAGCTTAGGCAGGACTAACTATGGCTACACCTTC.

The chain recombines TRBV9 with TRBJ2-3, with no clear D. The CDR3 runs 15 residues. The germline V and J ends were trimmed by 0 bases and 0 bases, with 8 bases remaining between them. Looked up from germline, CDR1 is SGDLS and CDR2 is YYNGEE. Here the CDR3 DNA reads TGTGCCAGCAGCGTAGCCTTATCTAGCACAGATACGCAGTATTTT. Protein sequence: CASSVALSSTDTQYF.

The rearrangement uses TRBV29-1 and TRBJ1-6; the match to TRBD1 covers 7 bases. The CDR3 sequence is 17 residues long. V dropped 1 base and J dropped 0; count of bases not matched to a gene: 6. From germline, CDR1 is SQVTM and CDR2 ANQGSEA. In nucleotides, the CDR3 is TGCAGCGTTGAAGGACAGGGTCCGAGCTCCTATAATTCACCCCTCCACTTT. Translation: CSVEGQGPSSYNSPLHF. The variable domain in full, completed from reference TRBV29-1 and TRBJ1-6, reads SAVISQKPSRDICQRGTSLTIQCQVDSQVTMMFWYRQQPGQSLTLIATANQGSEATYESGFVIDKFPISRPNLTFSTLTVSNMSPEDSSIYLCSVEGQGPSSYNSPLHFGNGTRLTVT.

This clone came up a few times. The chain is built from TRBV2 and TRBJ2-3, with 8 nucleotides matching TRBD2. J was trimmed by 0 bases and V by 6 bases; bases with no gene match: 2. Per the germline V gene, CDR1 is SNHLY and CDR2 is FYNNEI. CDR3 size: 14 residues. The CDR3 nucleotides read TGTGCCAGCAGACTAGCGGTTAGCACAGATACGCAGTATTTT. Translation gives CASRLAVSTDTQYF.

This rearrangement joins TRBV6-1 to TRBJ2-2, with D possibly matching TRBD1 (6 bases). Trimming left V 5 bases short and J 5 bases short, with 9 bases between. The CDR3 covers 13 residues. Germline CDR1 and CDR2: MNHNS and SASEGT. Here the CDR3 reads CASSLGGTGELFF. The CDR3 DNA reads as TGTGCCAGCAGTTTAGGGGGAACCGGGGAGCTGTTTTTT.

The rearrangement links TRBV2 to TRBJ2-3, with 8 bases aligning to TRBD2. Trimming removed 6 bases from V and 2 bases from J; junction bases left unmatched: 4. Germline V CDR1 and CDR2: SNHLY, FYNNEI. The CDR3 loop spans 14 amino acids. The CDR3 loop is CASRIAGFTDTQYF. The CDR3 DNA follows: TGTGCCAGCAGGATAGCGGGATTCACAGATACGCAGTATTTT.

By sample fraction, this clone is medium-sized (0.01 to 0.1%). The chain combines TRBV6-5 with TRBJ1-4; D gene unclear. CDR3 length: 13 amino acids. Germline V gene lookup returns CDR1 MNHEY and CDR2 SVGAGI. V gave up 5 bases and J gave up 8 bases, with 12 bases separating them. The CDR3 DNA sequence: TGTGCCAGCAGTCTCGGACGGGAGGAAAAACTGTTTTTT. This codes for CASSLGREEKLFF.

The table lists this clone with a few counts. This chain joins TRBV4-2 and TRBJ2-2; perhaps TRBD2 as D (5 bases). The V end was cut by 0 bases, the J end by 0 bases, with 8 bases between. Germline values: CDR1 LGHNA, CDR2 YNFKEQ. This CDR3 region has 16 residues. This CDR3 is CASSQEWGANTGELFF. CDR3 nucleotide sequence: TGTGCCAGCAGCCAAGAGTGGGGAGCGAACACCGGGGAGCTGTTTTTT.

J is TRBJ1-1 and V is TRBV14; D possibly corresponds to TRBD1 (6 bases). The ends were cut back, 2 bases at V and 0 bases at J, with 19 bases in the middle. Germline CDR1 and CDR2: SGHDN and FVKESK. The CDR3 spans 18 residues. The CDR3 DNA follows: TGTGCCAGCAGCCAAATCGCGACAGGAGAAGTTATGAACACTGAAGCTTTCTTT. Encoded protein: CASSQIATGEVMNTEAFF.

The J gene is TRBJ2-7, the V gene TRBV11-2, with TRBD2 as a possible D gene (6 bases). The CDR3 sequence is 16 residues long. Germline V gene sequence: CDR1 SGHAT, CDR2 FQNNGV. V lost 4 bases to trimming and J lost 1 base, with 17 bases between them. The CDR3 is CASSSSSGLISYEQYF. In DNA, the CDR3 is TGTGCCAGCAGCTCAAGTTCGGGACTTATTTCCTACGAGCAGTACTTC.